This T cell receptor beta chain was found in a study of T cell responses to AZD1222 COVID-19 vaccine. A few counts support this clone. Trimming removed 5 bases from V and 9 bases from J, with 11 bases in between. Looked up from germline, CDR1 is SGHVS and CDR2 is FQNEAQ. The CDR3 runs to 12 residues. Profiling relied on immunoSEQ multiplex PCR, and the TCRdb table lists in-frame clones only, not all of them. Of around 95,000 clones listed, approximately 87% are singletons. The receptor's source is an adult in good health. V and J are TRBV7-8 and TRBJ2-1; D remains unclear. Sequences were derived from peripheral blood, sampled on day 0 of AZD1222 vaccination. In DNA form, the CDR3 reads TGTGCCAGCAGCCCGGAGACGACTGAGCAGTTCTTC. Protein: CASSPETTEQFF.